A single sample is the source of the 9 T cell receptor beta chains below, sequenced in a study of T-cell reconstitution after alpha-beta-depleted transplantation in children (dated by TCRdb to 2016 to 2017). The library was made by PCR. TCRdb lists the instrument as Illumina HiSeq 2500. Molecular barcoding was employed in the preparation of TCR libraries, with unique molecular identifiers being used to normalize TCRbeta repertoire quantification. TCRdb cleaned the public reads at Q25 with fastp, built clones with MiXCR and kept in-frame beta chains. Each record represents a unique CDR3 protein, reported with the most common genes and DNA among its rows. In all, the sample holds some 830,000 distinct CDR3 sequences, and about 15% of those were seen once. The biggest ten clones account for around 4.5% of the sample. The treatment or condition label for this specimen denotes: allogeneic hematopoietic cell transplantation with graft depleted of TCRalphabeta T cells and CD19 B cells.

Sample: PBMCs, mostly from graft donor cells, taken 360 days after TCRalphabeta/CD19-depleted stem cell transplant. The receptor set was obtained from a male patient aged 10 to 17 who had a stem cell transplant for acute lymphoblastic leukemia, so the T cells may come from the graft donor.

V usage is TRBV6-1 and J usage is TRBJ1-4; D gene ambiguous. The V gene's germline CDR1 is MNHNS and CDR2 SASEGT. This CDR3 contains 14 residues. V lost 4 bases and J lost 5, with 11 bases in between. CDR3 residues: CASSVTTGNEKLFF. DNA of the CDR3: TGTGCCAGCAGTGTCACAACCGGCAATGAAAAACTGTTTTTT.

This clonotype was seen a handful of times. This chain uses TRBV29-1 with TRBJ2-1; 8 positions match TRBD2. The length of the CDR3 is 17 residues. Germline V gene sequence: CDR1 SQVTM, CDR2 ANQGSEA. J gave up 6 bases and V 7 bases, and 20 bases lay outside the gene matches. CDR3 sequence (DNA): TGCAGCGCCATCTCCCCCCGGGGACTAGTAAATCCCAATGAGCAGTTCTTC. Its translation: CSAISPRGLVNPNEQFF.

The chain recombines TRBV27 with TRBJ2-1; D is perhaps TRBD2 (6 bases). The CDR3 is 16 amino acids. The germline CDR1 and CDR2 sequences are MNHEY and SMNVEV (reference sequence). V was cut by 1 base and J by 5 bases, with 15 bases left in between. In DNA, the CDR3 is TGTGCCAGCAGTTTATACCTAGCGAGCAATAACAATGAGCAGTTCTTC. Protein product: CASSLYLASNNNEQFF.

This clonotype was seen at least ten times. The V call is TRBV7-7, the J call TRBJ2-1; TRBD2 matches 8 bases. The V segment lost 0 bases and the J segment 5 bases; nucleotides outside the gene matches: 9. Germline V CDR1 and CDR2: SSHAT, FNYEAQ (reference sequence). The CDR3 has 17 amino acids. Here the CDR3 reads CASSLALSGGRHNEQFF. The CDR3 DNA reads TGTGCCAGCAGCTTAGCGCTGTCGGGCGGGAGGCACAATGAGCAGTTCTTC.

This chain connects TRBV10-3 to TRBJ2-7; D not resolved. Germline lookup yields CDR1 ENHRY and CDR2 SYGVKD. Trimming left V 0 bases short and J 5 bases short, with 8 bases between. This CDR3 region has 13 residues. The chain's CDR3 is CAISESIGHEQYF. Written as DNA, the CDR3 is TGTGCCATCAGTGAGTCGATTGGCCACGAGCAGTACTTC.

The CDR3 sequence is CSVLRGGGPLTSGRRYNEQFF. CDR3 nucleotides: TGCAGCGTCCTAAGGGGAGGGGGCCCTCTTACTAGCGGGAGAAGGTACAATGAGCAGTTCTTC. This chain links TRBV29-1 with TRBJ2-1; 11 bases are a match to TRBD2. V dropped 6 bases and J dropped 4; count of bases not matched to a gene: 26. The CDR3 length is 21 residues. The germline V gene encodes CDR1 SQVTM and CDR2 ANQGSEA.

V usage is TRBV4-2 and J usage is TRBJ2-5; 7 bases align to TRBD2. CDR3 length equals 17 residues. Germline trimming cut 1 base from V and 3 bases from J; bases unmatched to any gene: 11. CDR1 LGHNA and CDR2 YNFKEQ come from the germline V gene. The CDR3 nucleotides read TGTGCCAGCAGCCAAGGTTCTTCTGCGGGAGCTGAAGAGACCCAGTACTTC. Encoded protein: CASSQGSSAGAEETQYF.

This clonotype has a handful of counts. The V gene is TRBV5-1, the J gene TRBJ2-7; D perhaps matches TRBD2 (5 bases). The CDR3 runs 14 residues. Germline V gene sequence: CDR1 SGHRS, CDR2 YFSETQ. Between the trimmed V and J ends, which lost 4 bases and 12 bases, there was a span of 23 bases. The CDR3 bases are TGCGCCAGCAGCCACGACCCAGACCTAGCTAATACGTACTTC. As protein: CASSHDPDLANTYF. Filled out from reference TRBV5-1 and TRBJ2-7, the complete variable domain reads KAGVTQTPRYLIKTRGQQVTLSCSPISGHRSVSWYQQTPGQGLQFLFEYFSETQRNKGNFPGRFSGRQFSNSRSEMNVSTLELGDSALYLCASSHDPDLANTYFGPGTRLTVT.

This clonotype was recorded once. The gene calls are TRBV11-3 and TRBJ2-3, with a possible D match to TRBD1 (6 bases). The CDR3 sequence is 15 residues long. Deletions cut 3 bases from V and 1 base from J, with 11 bases between. From germline, CDR1 is SGHNT and CDR2 YENEEA. CDR3 amino acids: CASSFRGMGTDTQYF. In DNA, the CDR3 is TGTGCCAGCAGCTTCAGGGGAATGGGCACAGATACGCAGTATTTT. The complete variable domain, with remaining parts taken from reference TRBV11-3 and TRBJ2-3, reads EAGVVQSPRYKIIEKKQPVAFWCNPISGHNTLYWYLQNLGQGPELLIRYENEEAVDDSQLPKDRFSAERLKGVDSTLKIQPAELGDSAVYLCASSFRGMGTDTQYFGPGTRLTVL.